This TCR beta chain was sequenced in a study of blood T cell repertoires in COVID-19. Looking at the study overall: The cDNA or gDNA used as material had been derived from T cells, B-cell-depleted T cells, or PBMCs.

Germline V gene sequence: CDR1 SGHVS, CDR2 FNYEAQ. This CDR3 has 15 amino acids. Trimming cost V 2 bases and J 4 bases, with 14 bases left between them. Generated by immunoSEQ multiplex PCR, the TCRdb table keeps only in-frame clones and is missing some. This repertoire shows about 90,000 clones, less than 80% found once; its top ten account for approximately 15%. This receptor was taken from a woman older than 75 with acute or convalescent COVID-19. V usage is TRBV7-6 and J usage is TRBJ1-1, with TRBD1 as a possible D gene (6 bases). Sequencing used peripheral blood. Written as DNA, the CDR3 is TGTGCCAGCAGCTTAAGTTCGGGAGGGGGCACTGAAGCTTTCTTT. This encodes CASSLSSGGGTEAFF.